The clone carrying this T cell receptor (beta chain) showed up just a few times. Its target is not known. Compared with germline, one end of the junction differs, possibly owing to a read error. Orbital computed tomography, thyroid ultrasound, TRAb, serum thyroxine and clinical symptoms formed the basis of diagnosis. These data are taken from a study of Graves' ophthalmopathy and Graves' hyperthyroidism. Study results and caveats: In predicting ophthalmopathy progression, the model reached around 65% sensitivity and roughly 74% specificity. Most expanded clonotypes from thyroid (those above 0.001 frequency) were also found in blood. A 13-signature model separated ophthalmopathy from stable hyperthyroidism, almost 90% sensitivity, 65% to 82% specificity.

Germline CDR1 reads ENHRY; CDR2 reads SYGVKD. The CDR3 is 13 amino acids. As the template, RNA transcripts were used to amplify TCR beta CDR3 regions. The authors performed first-round RT-PCR with HTBI primers and then a second-round multiplex PCR. TCRdb passed the multiplex PCR reads through MiXCR, listing each CDR3 protein once. The top ten clones hold over 2.5% of a sample with 500,000 to 800,000 distinct CDR3 sequences, about two fifths of them seen once. The chain employs TRBV10-3 and TRBJ1-1, with no clear D. This clonotype was obtained from an adult man with Graves' ophthalmopathy. The material sequenced was peripheral blood. CDR3 region: CASSEITPPEAFF. The CDR3 region has the DNA TGTGCCAGCAGTGAAATTACCCCCCCGGAAGCTTTCTTT.